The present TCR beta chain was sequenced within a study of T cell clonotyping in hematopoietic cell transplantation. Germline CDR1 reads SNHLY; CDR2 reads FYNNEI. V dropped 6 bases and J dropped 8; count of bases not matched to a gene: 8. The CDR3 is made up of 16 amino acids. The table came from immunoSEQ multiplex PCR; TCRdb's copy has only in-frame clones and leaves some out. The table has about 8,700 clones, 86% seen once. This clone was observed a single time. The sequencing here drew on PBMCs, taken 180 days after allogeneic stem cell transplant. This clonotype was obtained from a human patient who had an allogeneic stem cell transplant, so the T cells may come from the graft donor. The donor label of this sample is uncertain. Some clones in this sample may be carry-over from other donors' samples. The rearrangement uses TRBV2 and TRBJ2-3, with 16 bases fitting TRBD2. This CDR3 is CASRGLAGGPAGTQYF. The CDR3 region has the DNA TGTGCCAGCAGGGGACTAGCGGGGGGGCCCGCGGGTACGCAGTATTTT.